A selection of T cell receptor beta chains follows, all from one sample in a study of OX40 agonist ivuxolimab in advanced cancers. Only in-frame clones appear in the TCRdb table, and some are missing; sequencing was by immunoSEQ multiplex PCR. The sample lists 65,000 to 80,000 clones, around nine tenths seen once, with just over 0.75% in the top ten. The source material was CD4+ or CD8+ T cells sorted from blood, sampled in a trial of the OX40 agonist ivuxolimab. The source is an adult with an advanced solid tumor such as melanoma, head and neck, liver or kidney cancer. The CDR3 runs from the conserved cysteine through the conserved F or W.

TRBV6-6	TRBJ1-1	CASSYSTTGTEAFF
TRBV11-3	TRBJ2-7	CASSPGRGQQEQYF
TRBV5-4	TRBJ1-2	CASSFERGYGYTF
TRBV6-5	TRBJ1-6	CASRQGDNSPLHF
TRBV5-6	TRBJ2-5	CASSLVDRGRFETQYF
TRBV28	TRBJ2-1	CASAGGINEQFF
TRBV29-1	TRBJ1-3	CSVQSAPFSGNTIYF
TRBV21-1	TRBJ1-5	CASSKEETGNEGNQPQHF
TRBV5-1	TRBJ2-1	CASSLVRQGNEQFF
TRBV6-5	TRBJ1-4	CASSLRGPNWNEKLFF
TRBV6-5	TRBJ1-3	CASSYSGFAGNTIYF
TRBV19	TRBJ2-3	CASSPPVGRRDTQYF
TRBV7-9	TRBJ2-5	CASSRGESKTQYF
TRBV7-2	TRBJ1-2	CASSLGGTNGYTF
TRBV6-6	TRBJ2-1	CASSSSGDYRNEQFF
TRBV19	TRBJ1-1	CASSVSLGASITEAFF
TRBV29-1	TRBJ2-7	CSVEWGDEQYF
TRBV6-5	TRBJ2-7	CASSLTSGHSYEQYF
TRBV29-1	TRBJ2-3	CSVDSSGQGADTQYF
TRBV27	TRBJ2-5	CASPPGTSETQYF
TRBV6-5	TRBJ1-6	CASSGTYNSPLHF
TRBV27	TRBJ1-2	CASSISGGTNYGYTF
TRBV9	TRBJ2-5	CASSLKSDKTGRETQYF
TRBV19	TRBJ2-4	CGSEGLIGVQYF
TRBV5-1	TRBJ2-3	CASSLAGDRGTDTQYF
TRBV10-3	TRBJ2-3	CAISEGPGTDTQYF
TRBV9	TRBJ1-2	CASSVAGGLTALGYTF
TRBV7-2	TRBJ2-3	CASSLEEADTQYF
TRBV19	TRBJ2-7	CASSRQGGAYEQYF
TRBV5-5	TRBJ1-1	CASSLTLLNTEAFF
TRBV28	TRBJ2-3	CASSLDRRAQYF
TRBV30	TRBJ1-4	CACTGQGYEKLFF
TRBV10-3	TRBJ2-3	CAISESRDTQYF
TRBV7-2	TRBJ1-1	CASSPWTGYMNTEAFF
TRBV5-6	TRBJ2-3	CASSLGARGADTQYF
TRBV19	TRBJ2-5	CASSMMAEETQYF
TRBV5-1	TRBJ2-4	CASSPGTADKNIQYF
TRBV5-8	TRBJ2-5	CASSSGRAGETQYF
TRBV5-1	TRBJ2-2	CASSFFSGQGNTGELFF
TRBV7-8	TRBJ2-1	CASSPPGVQGGSEQFF
TRBV2	TRBJ2-2	CASKQGTGDTGELFF
TRBV19	TRBJ1-5	CASSLTVMDQPQHF
TRBV7-9	TRBJ1-5	CASSLGPNQPQHF